A single T cell receptor beta chain is shown here with its context. Its antigen is still unknown. Incorporated into the TCR beta cDNA libraries were unique molecular identifiers, which served to reduce PCR and sequencing biases. Using its own MiXCR run on the PCR reads, TCRdb lists one record per CDR3 protein. Of a few hundred thousand distinct CDR3 sequences in the sample, around a third were seen once. The data were taken from a study of post-analysis software for immune sequencing data. Study-level findings and limits: The five TRBV segments detected at higher frequency in patients than in controls included TRBV5-6, TRBV5-1 and TRBV20-1.

Trimming shortened V by 2 bases and J by 7 bases, and 11 bases separated the two germline ends. This CDR3 contains 13 residues. The V call is TRBV12-3 or TRBV12-4, the J call TRBJ2-5, with no clear D. The clonotype originates from a girl aged 2 to 17 with multiple sclerosis. The source material was blood. The DNA of the CDR3 is TGTGCCAGCAGTTTATCGGCCCTCGTGACCCAGTACTTC. This sequence encodes CASSLSALVTQYF.